A selection of T cell receptor beta chains follows, all from one sample in a study of blood T cells in healthy people across ages. TCRdb independently ran MiXCR on the 5' RACE reads; one entry per CDR3 protein. The sample has 550,000 to 600,000 distinct CDR3 sequences, 25% to 30% seen once. Input material: blood. All receptors derive from a woman in her 70s in good health. CDR3s include the opening cysteine and the closing phenylalanine or tryptophan.

j_gene	v_gene	CDR3aa
TRBJ1-1	TRBV20-1	CSAYRGRRTEAFF
TRBJ2-7	TRBV15	CATSRDRPGWEQYF
TRBJ2-5	TRBV5-1	CASSLAGLETQYF
TRBJ2-3	TRBV4-2	CASSQVEGRTDTQYF
TRBJ1-2	TRBV10-2	CASRATGIYGYTF
TRBJ2-5	TRBV2	CASSEVQGAQETQYF
TRBJ1-2	TRBV27	CASSLLSGDRGRGGYTF
TRBJ2-7	TRBV6-2/TRBV6-3	CASSNPTGRLSYEQYF
TRBJ2-2	TRBV6-6	CASSYLSAGGELFF
TRBJ1-1	TRBV18	CASSPVIRQNTEAFF
TRBJ2-7	TRBV20-1	CSARKRLAGVYEQYF
TRBJ2-1	TRBV20-1	CSARETKGQQFF
TRBJ2-3	TRBV7-2	CASGQVPDTQYF
TRBJ2-5	TRBV7-9	CASSRTGEETQYF
TRBJ1-1	TRBV12-3/TRBV12-4	CASSFLVPNTEAFF
TRBJ1-2	TRBV6-6	CAGTGVPNYGYTF
TRBJ1-3	TRBV5-1	CASSRQELSGNTIYF
TRBJ2-1	TRBV5-1	CASSLVPGGDNEQFF
TRBJ2-3	TRBV4-1	CASSQGLADREYF
TRBJ2-5	TRBV3-1	CASSPQTSGGLETQYF
TRBJ2-3	TRBV28	CASSFMRAKVPDTQYF
TRBJ2-6	TRBV9	CASSFSANSGANVLTF
TRBJ2-3	TRBV4-3	CASSEGQGAWGTQYF
TRBJ2-5	TRBV20-1	CSAQRTAETQYF
TRBJ1-6	TRBV6-6	CASSYPAAGNSPLHF
TRBJ2-5	TRBV11-2	CASSLDYSGGEGSRETQYF
TRBJ1-4	TRBV29-1	CSVRGYATNEKLFF
TRBJ1-2	TRBV6-2/TRBV6-3	CASREDPNYGYTF
TRBJ1-1	TRBV30	CAWSVDGAEAFF
TRBJ2-3	TRBV7-2	CASSLRSGLAGDTQYF
TRBJ1-1	TRBV7-8	CASSLIGAGNTEAFF
.	TRBV12-3/TRBV12-4	CASSRNTRGEQFF
TRBJ2-5	TRBV29-1	CSVGGRETQYF
TRBJ2-3	TRBV9	CASTQGTERTDTQYF
TRBJ1-2	TRBV7-2	CASSLGTGDSYGYTF
TRBJ2-2	TRBV4-1	CASSQEGQGANTGEPFF
TRBJ2-5	TRBV20-1	CSARPPRETQYF
TRBJ1-5	TRBV5-1	CASSLGPTADAGQPQHF
.	TRBV20-1	CSASSQGAFSYNEQFF
.	TRBV7-9	CASSPLPGQGADEQFF
TRBJ2-7	TRBV7-9	CASSLVLQRPSTYEGAAEQYF
.	TRBV7-2	CASSLAGLPPGDEQFF
TRBJ2-7	TRBV7-9	CASSTTTSVPYEQYF
TRBJ2-5	TRBV28	CASTKGRRQETQYF
TRBJ2-3	TRBV6-9	CASSYSRGGNTDTQYF
TRBJ2-4	TRBV2	CASRVRQGANIQYF
.	TRBV5-6	CASSPGHPNPYEQYF
TRBJ2-7	TRBV5-1	CASSLGQSYVEQYF
TRBJ2-3	TRBV12-3/TRBV12-4	CASSSNRGTDTQYF
TRBJ1-5	TRBV6-2/TRBV6-3	CASRRPGQGSQPQHF
TRBJ1-5	TRBV18	CASSPVRAVKIGNQPQHF
TRBJ2-2	TRBV5-6	CASSKREGNTGELFF
TRBJ2-1	TRBV20-1	CSASAAGPSSYNEQFF
TRBJ1-1	TRBV29-1	CSGRGTGGEEDTEAFF